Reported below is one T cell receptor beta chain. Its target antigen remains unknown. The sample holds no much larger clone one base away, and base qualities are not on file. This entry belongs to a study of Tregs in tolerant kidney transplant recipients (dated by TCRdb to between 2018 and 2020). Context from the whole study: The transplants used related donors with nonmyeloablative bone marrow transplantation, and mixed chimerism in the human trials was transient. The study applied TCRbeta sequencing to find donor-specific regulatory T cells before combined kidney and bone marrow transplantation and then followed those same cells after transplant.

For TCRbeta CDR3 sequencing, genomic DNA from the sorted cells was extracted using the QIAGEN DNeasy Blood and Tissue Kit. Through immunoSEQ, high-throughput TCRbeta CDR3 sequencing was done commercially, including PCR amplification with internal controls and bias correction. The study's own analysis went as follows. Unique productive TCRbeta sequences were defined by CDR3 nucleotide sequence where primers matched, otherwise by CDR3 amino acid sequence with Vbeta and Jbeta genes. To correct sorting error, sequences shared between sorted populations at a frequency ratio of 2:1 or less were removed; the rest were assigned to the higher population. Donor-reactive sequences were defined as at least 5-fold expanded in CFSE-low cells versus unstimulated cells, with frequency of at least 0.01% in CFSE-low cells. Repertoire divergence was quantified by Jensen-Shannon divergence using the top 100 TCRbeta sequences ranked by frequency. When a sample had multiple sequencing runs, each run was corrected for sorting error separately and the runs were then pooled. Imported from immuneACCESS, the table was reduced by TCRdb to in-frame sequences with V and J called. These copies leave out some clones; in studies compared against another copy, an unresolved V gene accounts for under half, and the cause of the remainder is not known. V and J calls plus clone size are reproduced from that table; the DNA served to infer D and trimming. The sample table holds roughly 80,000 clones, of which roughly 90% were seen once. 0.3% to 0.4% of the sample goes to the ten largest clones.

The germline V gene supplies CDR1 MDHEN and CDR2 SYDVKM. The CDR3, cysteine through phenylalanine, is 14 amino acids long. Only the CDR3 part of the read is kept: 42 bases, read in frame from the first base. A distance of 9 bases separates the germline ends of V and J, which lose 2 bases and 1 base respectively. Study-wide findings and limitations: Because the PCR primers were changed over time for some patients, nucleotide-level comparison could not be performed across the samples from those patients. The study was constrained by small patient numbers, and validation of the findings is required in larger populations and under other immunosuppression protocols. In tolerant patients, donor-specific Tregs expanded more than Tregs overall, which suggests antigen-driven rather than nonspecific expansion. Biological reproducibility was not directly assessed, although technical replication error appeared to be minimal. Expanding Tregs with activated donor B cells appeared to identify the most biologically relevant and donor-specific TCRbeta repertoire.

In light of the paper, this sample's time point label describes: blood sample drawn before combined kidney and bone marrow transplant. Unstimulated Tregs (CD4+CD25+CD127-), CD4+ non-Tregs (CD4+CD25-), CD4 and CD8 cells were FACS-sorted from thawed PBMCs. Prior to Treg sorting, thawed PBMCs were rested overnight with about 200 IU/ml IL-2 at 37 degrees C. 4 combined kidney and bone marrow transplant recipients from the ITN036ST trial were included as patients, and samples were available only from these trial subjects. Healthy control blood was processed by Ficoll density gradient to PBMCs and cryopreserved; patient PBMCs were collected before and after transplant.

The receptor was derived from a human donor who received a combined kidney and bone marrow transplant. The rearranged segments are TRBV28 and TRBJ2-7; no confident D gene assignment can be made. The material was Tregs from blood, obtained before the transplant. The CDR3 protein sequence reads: CASSLLTPSYEQYF. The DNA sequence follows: TGTGCCAGCAGTTTACTGACACCGTCCTACGAGCAGTACTTC.